These 24 T cell receptor beta chains share one sample of origin, sequenced in a study of CD8+ T cells in alopecia areata. Investigators isolated RNA and reverse transcribed it into cDNA to act as the sequencing template. TCRdb's table, derived via immunoSEQ multiplex PCR, lists solely in-frame clones and lacks some. The sample has some 2,500 clones, none seen only once. Specimen: lesional skin. The origin of the receptors is a C3H/HeJ mouse with alopecia areata. For the strain, the MHC haplotype given is H2-k.

This clone is labeled large (0.1 to 1%). The germline and genes are mouse ones. The read ends 4 residues before the CDR3 terminus; that terminus is restored from the germline J gene. The V call is TRBV16, the J call TRBJ2-4; 10 bases are a match to TRBD2. The CDR3 length is 16 residues. Germline-derived CDR1 and CDR2 are SGHSA and FRNQAP. The trim removed 3 bases at V and 0 bases at J, leaving 3 bases unmatched. The sequenced CDR3 bases are TGTGCAAGCAGCTTGGGACTGGGGACTAGTCAAAAC. It encodes CASSLGLGTSQN. The whole CDR3 is CASSLGLGTSQNTLYF.

This clone was counted at least ten times. The listed genes are named as in mouse. The read is 4 residues too short to cover the CDR3 end, so that end is filled in from the germline J gene. V usage is TRBV16 and J usage is TRBJ2-1; weak D call: TRBD1 (6 bases). The CDR3 covers 16 residues. The V gene's germline CDR1 is SGHSA and CDR2 FRNQAP. V was cut by 0 bases and J by 3 bases, with 12 bases left in between. CDR3 sequence: CASSLDIGTIYAEQFF. The sequenced CDR3 bases are TGTGCAAGCAGCTTAGATATTGGGACAATCTATGCT.

With respect to this clone: Germline and genes here are mouse. The read terminates 4 residues ahead of where the CDR3 ends, so the germline J gene completes it. The rearrangement links TRBV13-2 to TRBJ2-3, with D possibly TRBD1 on 6 matching bases. Trimming removed 0 bases at V and 1 base at J, with 12 bases between. The germline V gene encodes CDR1 NNHNN and CDR2 SYGAGS (reference sequence). The CDR3 covers 16 residues. The DNA read from the CDR3 is TGTGCCAGCGGTGATGTGAGGGGGAGAGGTGCAGAA. This translates into CASGDVRGRGAE. In full, the CDR3 is CASGDVRGRGAETLYF.

The sample holds many counts of this clone. Germline and genes: mouse. Coverage ceases 4 residues before the CDR3 finishes, and the germline J gene fills in the end. This chain connects TRBV14 to TRBJ2-1, with 13 bases lining up with TRBD2. The germline gives CDR1 SGHDT, CDR2 FRDEAV. This CDR3 comprises 18 residues. V lost 1 base and J lost 1; bases outside the gene matches: 5. The CDR3 DNA, read in part, is TGTGCCAGCAGTTTCCTCCGGGACTGGGGGGGGAACTATGCT. Its translation is CASSFLRDWGGNYA. The entire CDR3 is CASSFLRDWGGNYAEQFF.

This clone was detected ten times or more. Gene names and germline match the mouse. The read falls 4 residues short of the CDR3 end, and the missing part is taken from the germline J gene. This chain uses TRBV31 with TRBJ2-2, with 10 bases that match TRBD2. The CDR3 length is 17 residues. J was trimmed by 0 bases and V by 0 bases; bases with no gene match: 4. CDR1 is GKSSPN, CDR2 SITVG, per germline. CDR3 sequence: CAWSLDWGASNTGQLYF. The covered CDR3 bases are TGTGCCTGGAGTCTAGACTGGGGGGCTTCAAACACCGGG.

Many counts were recorded for this clone. Gene names are the mouse ones. This CDR3 is CASRRGDANSDYTF. Partial CDR3 DNA: TGTGCCAGCAGGAGGGGAGACGCAAACTCC. The chain links TRBV19 to TRBJ1-2; TRBD1 might be the D (5 bases). The CDR3 end falls 4 residues outside the read, so it is completed with the germline J gene. Trimming pared 5 bases from V and 0 bases from J, leaving 11 bases between. The germline V gene has CDR1 FNHDT and CDR2 SITEND (reference sequence). CDR3 length: 14 amino acids.

In its sample, this clone was seen many times. The gene names given are mouse names. The read terminates 4 residues before the CDR3 end, so the remaining end is supplied by the germline J gene. The V gene is TRBV17, the J gene TRBJ2-5; 10 nucleotides agree with TRBD1. CDR3 length equals 14 residues. Germline V gene data show CDR1 as MNHDT and CDR2 as YYDKIL. The CDR3: CASSAGTGEDTQYF. The CDR3 DNA, read in part, is TGTGCTAGCAGTGCCGGGACAGGGGAGGAC.

This clone was counted at least ten times. Gene names and germline refer to mouse. The sequenced CDR3 bases are TGTGCCAGCAGTGATCCGCCAGGGCCAAACTCC. Translation: CASSDPPGPNS. The entire CDR3 protein reads CASSDPPGPNSDYTF. The chain employs TRBV13-1 and TRBJ1-2; the D gene is possibly TRBD1 (5 bases). Sequencing ends 4 residues short of the CDR3 end; the germline J gene provides the rest. The CDR3 consists of 15 residues. Germline CDR1 is NSHNY and CDR2 is SYGAGN. Between the trimmed V and J ends, which lost 1 base and 0 bases, there was a span of 10 bases.

This clone was recorded at least ten times. Genes and germline come from the mouse. The CDR3 goes on 4 residues after the read ends, and that part is filled in from the germline J gene. The chain is built from TRBV13-3 and TRBJ1-4; a possible D gene is TRBD1 (6 bases). The V end lost 0 bases, the J end lost 0 bases, and 12 bases lay between the germline ends. Germline CDR1 and CDR2: NNHDY and SYVADS. This CDR3 contains 17 residues. The sequenced part of the CDR3 DNA is TGTGCCAGCAGTGATGCGGGGACAAAATTTTCCAACGAA. Its protein is CASSDAGTKFSNE. The complete CDR3 reads CASSDAGTKFSNERLFF.

This clone was seen many times. Gene names are mouse gene names. The missing CDR3 end, 4 residues past where the read stops, is filled in from the germline J gene. The V and J genes are TRBV5 and TRBJ2-7; 9 nucleotides agree with TRBD2. The V and J ends lost 0 bases and 3 bases, in that order; junction bases with no gene match: 3. This CDR3 is built from 15 residues. Per germline, CDR1 LGHNA and CDR2 YNLKQL (reference sequence). The chain's CDR3 is CASSQDALGGYEQYF. The part of the CDR3 DNA that was read is TGTGCCAGCAGCCAAGATGCACTGGGGGGCTAT.

This clone was detected many times. The listed genes are named as in mouse. CDR3 residues: CASSRGGGQDTQYF. CDR3 DNA, as far as it was read: TGTGCTAGCAGTAGAGGGGGGGGCCAAGAC. V usage is TRBV17 and J usage is TRBJ2-5, with 7 bases lining up with TRBD2. The CDR3 extends 4 residues past the end of the read, so its final part is completed from the germline J gene. Germline CDR1 and CDR2: MNHDT and YYDKIL. There are 14 residues in the CDR3. Losses at the gene ends were 1 base for V and 2 bases for J; bases not matched to a gene: 0.

This clone was found many times. Genes and germline come from the mouse. The CDR3 end lies 4 residues beyond the end of the read and is filled in from the germline J gene. The chain has TRBV13-1 and TRBJ2-4; TRBD2 matches 14 bases. In germline, CDR1 is NSHNY, CDR2 SYGAGN. The CDR3 runs to 15 residues. V lost 3 bases and J lost 3; bases outside the gene matches: 0. The sequenced CDR3 bases are TGTGCCAGCAGTGGGGACTGGGGGGGCCAAAAC. This sequence encodes CASSGDWGGQN. The CDR3 in full is CASSGDWGGQNTLYF.

This clone was seen at least ten times. The listed genes are named as in mouse. The covered CDR3 bases are TGTGCCAGCGGTGACGCAGGGGGCCCCGAA. Its translation: CASGDAGGPE. The CDR3 as a whole reads CASGDAGGPERLFF. The chain couples TRBV13-2 to TRBJ1-4, with 8 bases aligning to TRBD1. The CDR3 end lies 4 residues beyond the end of the read and is filled in from the germline J gene. This CDR3 region has 14 residues. Germline V gives CDR1 NNHNN, CDR2 SYGAGS (reference sequence).

This clone was seen ten or more times. The genes are named according to mouse. The CDR3 sequence: CASSDGAGGDAEQFF. CDR3 DNA (partial): TGTGCCAGCAGTGATGGGGCTGGGGGGGATGCT. The chain carries TRBV13-1 and TRBJ2-1, with 9 bases aligning to TRBD2. The read stops 4 residues short of the end of the CDR3; the missing end is completed from the germline J gene. The ends lost 0 bases at V and 5 bases at J; junction bases unmatched: 3. The CDR3 has 15 residues. CDR1 and CDR2 (germline): NSHNY, SYGAGN.

The sample holds many counts of this clone. Here the gene names and germline are mouse. The read finishes 4 residues shy of the CDR3 end, and the germline J gene is used to complete it. The chain carries TRBV15 and TRBJ2-1, with TRBD1 matching over 11 bases. Germline V gives CDR1 SGHND, CDR2 FRSKSL. There are 15 residues in the CDR3. The CDR3 bases that were read are TGTGCCAGCAGTTTAGTGGACAGGGGGCGAGCT. As protein: CASSLVDRGRA. The full CDR3 reads CASSLVDRGRAEQFF. Using reference TRBV15 and TRBJ2-1 for the parts outside the CDR3, the full variable domain is DAGVTQTPRHEVAEKGQTIILKCEPVSGHNDLFWYRQTKIQGLELLSYFRSKSLMEDGGAFKDRFKAEMLNSSFSTLKIQPTEPKDSAVYLCASSLVDRGRAEQFFGPGTRLTVL.

This clone was seen repeatedly, ten times or more. TCRdb's protein does not match the DNA translation at residue 11; the protein provided is translated from the DNA. Gene names are mouse gene names. Coverage ceases 3 residues before the CDR3 finishes, and the germline J gene fills in the end. The V call is TRBV19, the J call TRBJ1-6; unclear D gene. TRBJ1-6 is sorted into the ORF group, with uncertain function. Per germline, CDR1 FNHDT and CDR2 SITEND (reference sequence). V was cut by 1 base and J by 3 bases, with 5 bases left in between. The CDR3 consists of 14 residues. CDR3 sequence: CASSIFIYNSPLYF. The part of the CDR3 DNA that was read is TGTGCCAGCAGTATATTCATCTATAATTCGCCC.

This clone was seen at least ten times. Mouse gene names and germline throughout. The read ends 4 residues early relative to the CDR3; the germline J gene fills the gap. The rearrangement uses TRBV19 and TRBJ2-5; 9 nucleotides align to TRBD1. From germline, CDR1 is FNHDT and CDR2 SITEND (reference sequence). The CDR3 loop spans 14 amino acids. The CDR3 loop is CASSIGDREDTQYF. The part of the CDR3 DNA that was read is TGTGCCAGCAGTATAGGGGACAGGGAAGAC.

As to this clone: Genes and germline come from the mouse. The read falls 4 residues short of the CDR3 end, and the missing part is taken from the germline J gene. The chain employs TRBV31 and TRBJ2-3; 12 bases line up with TRBD2. The germline V gene encodes CDR1 GKSSPN and CDR2 SITVG. V was clipped by 3 bases and J by 1 base; unmatched bases: 8. There are 17 residues in the CDR3. The DNA read from the CDR3 is TGTGCCTGGAGCCCAGCGACTGGGGGGGCTGGTGCAGAA. Translated: CAWSPATGGAGAE. The CDR3 reads in full as CAWSPATGGAGAETLYF.

This clone came up many times. Mouse germline and gene names are used. The sequence runs out 4 residues before the end of the CDR3; the remainder is reconstructed from the germline J gene. This rearrangement joins TRBV15 to TRBJ2-1; 12 bases are shared with TRBD2. Germline V gene lookup returns CDR1 SGHND and CDR2 FRSKSL. With 1 base clipped from V and 4 bases from J, the junction kept 2 bases outside the gene matches. This CDR3 has 16 residues. CDR3 DNA, as far as it was read: TGTGCCAGCAGTTTAGAGGGACTGGGGGGTTATGCT. This gives the protein CASSLEGLGGYA. The full-length CDR3 reads as CASSLEGLGGYAEQFF.

This clone was counted at least ten times. The gene names here belong to mouse. Read data end 4 residues before the CDR3 end; the end is taken from the germline J gene. The chain couples TRBV13-1 to TRBJ2-1, with 10 bases that match TRBD1. V trimming: 5 bases; J trimming: 5 bases; junction bases outside the gene matches: 7. The length of the CDR3 is 15 residues. Germline lookup yields CDR1 NSHNY and CDR2 SYGAGN. The chain's CDR3 is CASRTPGQGNAEQFF. The sequenced part of the CDR3 DNA is TGTGCCAGCAGGACTCCGGGACAGGGGAATGCT.

This clone was detected many times. Mouse germline and gene names are used. The read ends 4 residues shy of where the CDR3 ends; the end is completed using the germline J gene. The V gene is TRBV19, the J gene TRBJ1-4; TRBD1 might be the D (6 bases). The CDR3 extends over 14 amino acids. Germline CDR1 and CDR2: FNHDT and SITEND (reference sequence). The chain's CDR3 is CASSMGGRSERLFF. The DNA read from the CDR3 is TGTGCCAGCAGTATGGGGGGGCGCTCCGAA.

This clone is medium-sized by share. Gene names and germline refer to mouse. The read halts 4 residues ahead of the CDR3 end, with the missing end drawn from the germline J gene. Other DNA sequences of this sample code for an identical CDR3. V and J are TRBV13-1 and TRBJ2-1, with 11 bases fitting TRBD1. The V gene's germline CDR1 is NSHNY and CDR2 SYGAGN. CDR3 length: 13 residues. The covered CDR3 bases are TGTGCCAGCGGGGACAGGGGGAGAGCT. Translating gives CASGDRGRA. The whole CDR3 is CASGDRGRAEQFF.

This clone showed up many times. These gene names are mouse names. The read ends 4 residues shy of where the CDR3 ends; the end is completed using the germline J gene. The chain is built from TRBV17 and TRBJ2-2, with a possible D match to TRBD1 (5 bases). This CDR3 comprises 15 residues. Trimming stripped 5 bases from V and 0 bases from J, with 10 bases between. Germline V CDR1 and CDR2: MNHDT, YYDKIL. CDR3 bases read: TGTGCTAGCAGTGCCCCGACAGCAAACACCGGG. Translation gives CASSAPTANTG. Given in full, the CDR3 is CASSAPTANTGQLYF.

Details on this clone: Gene names denote mouse genes. Read coverage stops 4 residues before the CDR3 terminus; the germline J gene supplies the remainder. V gene TRBV13-3 combines with J gene TRBJ2-7, with 9 positions matching TRBD2. The CDR3 length is 15 residues. Looked up from germline, CDR1 is NNHDY and CDR2 is SYVADS. The chain's CDR3 is CASSPNWGAGYEQYF. The part of the CDR3 DNA that was read is TGTGCCAGCAGTCCTAACTGGGGGGCGGGGTAT.